The entry below describes one T cell receptor (beta chain). In each case, RNA was isolated and then reverse transcribed into cDNA as the sequencing template. Produced via immunoSEQ multiplex PCR; TCRdb's table is partial and in-frame only. The repertoire consists of around 190,000 clones, with 64% occurring once and the leading ten covering 4% to 4.5%. Treatment meaning: oral pan-JAK inhibitor, 5-10 mg twice daily. The source of the sample is a study of CD8+ T cells in alopecia areata. Trimming shortened V by 4 bases and J by 6 bases, and 7 bases separated the two germline ends. The germline V gene has CDR1 SQVTM and CDR2 ANQGSEA. This CDR3 is built from 11 residues.

V is TRBV29-1 and J is TRBJ2-1; D is ambiguous. The sample was CD4+ T cells sorted from blood, taken at week 4, from a patient treated with tofacitinib. This TCR came from a human donor with alopecia areata. The CDR3 sequence: CSVGRFNEQFF. CDR3 DNA: TGCAGCGTTGGACGCTTCAATGAGCAGTTCTTC.